The T cell receptor (beta chain) under discussion was sequenced for a study of shared clonotypes between healthy human individuals. Nashville, Tennessee was home to all donors, each a Caucasian adult. Note on this clone: What it binds is not known.

The assay was immunoSEQ multiplex PCR, and TCRdb's table has in-frame clones only and misses some. The table has 2 million to 2.5 million clones, approximately 94% seen once. The study, taken as a whole, reports: Generally, naive subsets came out with larger estimated richness than memory subsets. In several donors, about 5% of naive CD4 clonotypes appeared in common.

Germline values: CDR1 DFQATT, CDR2 SNEGSKA (reference sequence). The CDR3 runs to 11 residues. Trimming stripped 6 bases from V and 8 bases from J, with 11 bases between. The chain couples TRBV20-1 to TRBJ2-1; D may be TRBD2 (6 bases). The sample comprised naive CD4+ T cells sorted from blood. Subset given: CD45RA+ positively selected. This TCR came from a man aged 18 to 29 in good health. The CDR3 nucleotides are TGCAGTGCACCCGGGGGTGATGAGCAGTTCTTC. Translating gives CSAPGGDEQFF.